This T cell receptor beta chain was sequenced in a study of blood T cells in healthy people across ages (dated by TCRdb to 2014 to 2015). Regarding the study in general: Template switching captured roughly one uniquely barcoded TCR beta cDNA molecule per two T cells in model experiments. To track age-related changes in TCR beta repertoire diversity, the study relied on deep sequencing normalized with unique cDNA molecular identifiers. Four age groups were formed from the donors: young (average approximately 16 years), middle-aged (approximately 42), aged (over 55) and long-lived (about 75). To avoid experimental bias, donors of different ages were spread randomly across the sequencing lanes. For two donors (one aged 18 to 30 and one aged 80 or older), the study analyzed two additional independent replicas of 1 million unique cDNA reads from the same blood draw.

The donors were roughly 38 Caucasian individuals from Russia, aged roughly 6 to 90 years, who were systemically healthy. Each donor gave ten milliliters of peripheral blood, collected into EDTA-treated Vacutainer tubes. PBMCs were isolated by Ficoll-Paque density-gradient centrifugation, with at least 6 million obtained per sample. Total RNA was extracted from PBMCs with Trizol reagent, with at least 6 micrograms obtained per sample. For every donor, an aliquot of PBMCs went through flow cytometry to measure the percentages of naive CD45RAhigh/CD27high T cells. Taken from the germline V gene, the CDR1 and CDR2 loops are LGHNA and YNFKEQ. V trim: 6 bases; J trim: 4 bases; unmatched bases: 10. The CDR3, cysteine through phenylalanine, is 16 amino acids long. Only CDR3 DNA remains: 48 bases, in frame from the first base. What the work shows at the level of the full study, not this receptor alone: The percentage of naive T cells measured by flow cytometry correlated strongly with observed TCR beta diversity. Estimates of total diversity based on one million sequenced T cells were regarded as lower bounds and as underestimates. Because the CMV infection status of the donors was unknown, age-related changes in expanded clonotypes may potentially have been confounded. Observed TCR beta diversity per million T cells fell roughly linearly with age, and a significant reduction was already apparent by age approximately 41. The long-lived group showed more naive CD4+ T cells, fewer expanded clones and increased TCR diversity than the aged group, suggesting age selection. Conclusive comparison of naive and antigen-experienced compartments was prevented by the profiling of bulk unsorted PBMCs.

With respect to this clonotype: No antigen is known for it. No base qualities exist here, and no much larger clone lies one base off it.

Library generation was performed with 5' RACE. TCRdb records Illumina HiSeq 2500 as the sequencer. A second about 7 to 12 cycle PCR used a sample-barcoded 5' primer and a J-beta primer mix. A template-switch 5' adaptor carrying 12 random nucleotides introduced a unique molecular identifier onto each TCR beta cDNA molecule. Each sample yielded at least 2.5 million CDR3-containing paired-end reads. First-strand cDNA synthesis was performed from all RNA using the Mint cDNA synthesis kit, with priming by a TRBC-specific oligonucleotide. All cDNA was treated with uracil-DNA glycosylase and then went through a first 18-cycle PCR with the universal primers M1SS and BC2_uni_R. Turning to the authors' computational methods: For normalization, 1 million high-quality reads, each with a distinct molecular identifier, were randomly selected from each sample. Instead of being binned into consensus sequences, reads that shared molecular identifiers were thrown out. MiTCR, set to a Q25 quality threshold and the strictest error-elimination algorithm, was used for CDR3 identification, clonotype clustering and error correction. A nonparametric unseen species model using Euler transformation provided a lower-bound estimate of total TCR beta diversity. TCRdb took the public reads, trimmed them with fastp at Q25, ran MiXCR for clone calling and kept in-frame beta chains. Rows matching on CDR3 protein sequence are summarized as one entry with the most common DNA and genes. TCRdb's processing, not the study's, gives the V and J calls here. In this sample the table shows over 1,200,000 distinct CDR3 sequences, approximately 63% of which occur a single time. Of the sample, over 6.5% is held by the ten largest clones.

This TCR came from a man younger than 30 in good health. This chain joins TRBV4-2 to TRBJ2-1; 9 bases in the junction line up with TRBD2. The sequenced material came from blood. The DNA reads TGTGCCAGCAGGAGTGCGGGGGGGATAACATACAATGAGCAGTTCTTC. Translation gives CASRSAGGITYNEQFF.